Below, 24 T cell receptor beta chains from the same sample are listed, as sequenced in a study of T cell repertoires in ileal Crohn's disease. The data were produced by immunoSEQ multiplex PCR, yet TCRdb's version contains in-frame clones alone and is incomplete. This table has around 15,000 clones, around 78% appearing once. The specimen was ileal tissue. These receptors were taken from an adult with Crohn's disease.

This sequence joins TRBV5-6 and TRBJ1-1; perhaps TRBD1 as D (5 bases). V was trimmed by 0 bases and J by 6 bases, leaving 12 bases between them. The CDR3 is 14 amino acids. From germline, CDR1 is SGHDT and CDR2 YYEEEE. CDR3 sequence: CASSLGLWGAEAFF. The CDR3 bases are TGTGCCAGCAGCTTGGGACTATGGGGGGCTGAAGCTTTCTTT.

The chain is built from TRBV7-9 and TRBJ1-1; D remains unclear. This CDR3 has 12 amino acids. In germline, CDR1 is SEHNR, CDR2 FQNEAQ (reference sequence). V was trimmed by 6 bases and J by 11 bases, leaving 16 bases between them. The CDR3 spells CASSPSGRNAFF. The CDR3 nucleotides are TGTGCCAGCAGTCCCTCCGGCAGGAATGCTTTCTTT.

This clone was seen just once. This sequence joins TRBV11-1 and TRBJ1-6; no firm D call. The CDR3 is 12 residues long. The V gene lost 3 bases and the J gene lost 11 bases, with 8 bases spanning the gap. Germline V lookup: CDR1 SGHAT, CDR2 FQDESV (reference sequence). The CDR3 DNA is TGTGCCAGCAGCTTCCCTCGGGCACCCCTCCACTTT. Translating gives CASSFPRAPLHF.

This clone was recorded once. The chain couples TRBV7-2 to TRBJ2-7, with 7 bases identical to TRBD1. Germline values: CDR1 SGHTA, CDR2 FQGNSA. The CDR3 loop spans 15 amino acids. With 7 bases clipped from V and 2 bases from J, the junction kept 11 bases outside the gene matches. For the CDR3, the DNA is TGTGCCAGCACCATCGTCTCTACAGGGGCCTACGAGCAGTACTTC. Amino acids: CASTIVSTGAYEQYF.

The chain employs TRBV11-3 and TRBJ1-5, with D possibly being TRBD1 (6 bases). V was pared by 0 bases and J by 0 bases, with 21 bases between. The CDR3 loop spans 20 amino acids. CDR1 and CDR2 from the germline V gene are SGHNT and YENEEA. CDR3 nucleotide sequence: TGTGCCAGCAGCTTAGAGCAGGGGCTATTCTTACTGAATAGCAATCAGCCCCAGCATTTT. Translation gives CASSLEQGLFLLNSNQPQHF.

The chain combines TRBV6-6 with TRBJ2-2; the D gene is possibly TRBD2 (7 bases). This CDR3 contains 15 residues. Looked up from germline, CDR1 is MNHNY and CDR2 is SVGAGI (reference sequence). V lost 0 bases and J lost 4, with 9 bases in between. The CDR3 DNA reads TGTGCCAGCAGTTACTCGAGGGGGGGCACCGGGGAGCTGTTTTTT. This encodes CASSYSRGGTGELFF.

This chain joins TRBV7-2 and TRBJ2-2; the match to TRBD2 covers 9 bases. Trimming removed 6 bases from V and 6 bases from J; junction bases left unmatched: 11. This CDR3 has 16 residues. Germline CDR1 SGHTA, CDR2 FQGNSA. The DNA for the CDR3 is TGTGCCAGCAGGGCCGCAGCGGGGGGCAAGGCCGGGGAGCTGTTTTTT. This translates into CASRAAAGGKAGELFF.

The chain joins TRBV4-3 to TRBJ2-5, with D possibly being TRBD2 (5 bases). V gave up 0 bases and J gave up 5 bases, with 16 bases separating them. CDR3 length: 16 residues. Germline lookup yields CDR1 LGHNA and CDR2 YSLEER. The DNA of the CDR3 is TGCGCCAGCAGCCAAGACCGGAGGAGGTACTGGGAGACCCAGTACTTC. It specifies CASSQDRRRYWETQYF.

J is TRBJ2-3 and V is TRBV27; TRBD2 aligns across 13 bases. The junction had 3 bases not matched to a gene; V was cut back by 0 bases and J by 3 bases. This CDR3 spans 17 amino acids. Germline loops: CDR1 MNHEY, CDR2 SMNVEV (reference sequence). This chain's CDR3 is CASSLSGTSGVTDTQYF. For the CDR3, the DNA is TGTGCCAGCAGTTTATCCGGGACTAGCGGGGTGACAGATACGCAGTATTTT.

CDR3 in amino acids: CASSVRPGDEQYF. CDR3 nucleotide sequence: TGTGCCAGCAGCGTCAGGCCGGGGGACGAGCAGTACTTC. The chain carries TRBV9 and TRBJ2-7; D is possibly TRBD2 (6 bases). V was clipped by 2 bases and J by 5 bases, with 11 bases between them. The CDR3 extends over 13 amino acids. CDR1 is SGDLS and CDR2 is YYNGEE in the germline V gene.

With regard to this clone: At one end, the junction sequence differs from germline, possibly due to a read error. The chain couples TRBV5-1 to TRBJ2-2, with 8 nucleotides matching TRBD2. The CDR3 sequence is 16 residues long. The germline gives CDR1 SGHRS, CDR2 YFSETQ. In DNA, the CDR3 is TGCGCCAGCTGTTTAGCGGGGATATCGAAAACCGGGGAGCTGTTTTTT. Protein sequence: CASCLAGISKTGELFF.

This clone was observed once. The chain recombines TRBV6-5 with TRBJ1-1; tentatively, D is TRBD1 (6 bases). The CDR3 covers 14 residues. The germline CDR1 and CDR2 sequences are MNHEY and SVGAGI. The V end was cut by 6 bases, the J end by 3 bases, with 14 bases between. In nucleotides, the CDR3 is TGTGCCAGCAGCCCCGTAGGGGGACACACTGAAGCTTTCTTT. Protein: CASSPVGGHTEAFF.

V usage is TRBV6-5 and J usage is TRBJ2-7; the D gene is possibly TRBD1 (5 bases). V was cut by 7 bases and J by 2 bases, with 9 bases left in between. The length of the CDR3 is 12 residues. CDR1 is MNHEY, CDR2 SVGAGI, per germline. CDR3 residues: CASMDNAYEQYF. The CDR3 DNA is TGTGCCAGCATGGACAACGCCTACGAGCAGTACTTC.

CDR3 in amino acids: CASSLTSDTDTQYF. CDR3 nucleotide sequence: TGTGCCAGCAGCTTGACTAGCGACACAGATACGCAGTATTTT. The rearrangement joins TRBV7-3 to TRBJ2-3, with 8 bases that match TRBD2. Germline V gene data show CDR1 as SGHTA and CDR2 as FQGTGA. V shed 3 bases, J shed 2 bases, and the junction held 1 base outside the gene matches. CDR3 length: 14 residues.

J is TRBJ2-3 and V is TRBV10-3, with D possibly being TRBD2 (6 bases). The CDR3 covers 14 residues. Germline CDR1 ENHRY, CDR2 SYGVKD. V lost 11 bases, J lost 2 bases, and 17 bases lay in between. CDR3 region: CAAQGLSYTDTQYF. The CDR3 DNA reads TGTGCCGCCCAGGGACTCTCCTACACAGATACGCAGTATTTT.

The CDR3 loop reads CASSIGDFSGNTIYF. CDR3 nucleotide sequence: TGTGCCAGTAGTATAGGAGATTTCTCTGGAAACACCATATATTTT. The V call is TRBV19, the J call TRBJ1-3; no clear D. CDR1 and CDR2 (germline): LNHDA, SQIVND (reference sequence). Trimming shortened V by 1 base and J by 0 bases, and 7 bases separated the two germline ends. The CDR3 covers 15 residues.

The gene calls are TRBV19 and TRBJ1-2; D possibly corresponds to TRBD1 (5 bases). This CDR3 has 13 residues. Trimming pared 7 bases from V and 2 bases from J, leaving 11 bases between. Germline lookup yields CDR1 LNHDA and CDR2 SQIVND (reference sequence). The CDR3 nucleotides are TGTGCCAGTAATCCAGGGTTAAACTATGGCTACACCTTC. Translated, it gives CASNPGLNYGYTF.

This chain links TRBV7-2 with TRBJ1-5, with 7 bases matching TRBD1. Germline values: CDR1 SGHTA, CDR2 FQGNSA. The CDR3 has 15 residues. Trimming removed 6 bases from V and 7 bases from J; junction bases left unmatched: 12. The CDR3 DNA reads TGTGCCAGCAGAAATGACAGGGCGATAGAACAGCCCCAGCATTTT. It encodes CASRNDRAIEQPQHF.

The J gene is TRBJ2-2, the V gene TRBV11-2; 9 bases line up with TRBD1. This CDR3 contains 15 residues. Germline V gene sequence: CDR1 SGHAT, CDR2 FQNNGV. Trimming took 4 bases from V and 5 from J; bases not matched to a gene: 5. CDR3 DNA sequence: TGTGCCAGCAGCTCTGGACAGGGGAGAACCGGGGAGCTGTTTTTT. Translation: CASSSGQGRTGELFF. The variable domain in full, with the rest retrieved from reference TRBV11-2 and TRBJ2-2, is EAGVAQSPRYKIIEKRQSVAFWCNPISGHATLYWYQQILGQGPKLLIQFQNNGVVDDSQLPKDRFSAERLKGVDSTLKIQPAKLEDSAVYLCASSSGQGRTGELFFGEGSRLTVL.

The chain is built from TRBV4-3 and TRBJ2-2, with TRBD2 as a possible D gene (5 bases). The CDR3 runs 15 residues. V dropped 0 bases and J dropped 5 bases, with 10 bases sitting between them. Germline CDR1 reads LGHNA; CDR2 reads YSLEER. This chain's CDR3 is CASSQDGRGTGELFF. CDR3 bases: TGCGCCAGCAGCCAAGACGGACGAGGGACCGGGGAGCTGTTTTTT.

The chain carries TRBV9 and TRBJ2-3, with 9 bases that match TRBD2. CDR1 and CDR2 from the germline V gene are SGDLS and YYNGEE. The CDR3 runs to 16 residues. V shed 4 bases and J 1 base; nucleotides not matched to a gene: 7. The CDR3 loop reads CASSPERGAGTDTQYF. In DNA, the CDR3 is TGTGCCAGCAGCCCAGAGCGGGGGGCGGGCACAGATACGCAGTATTTT.

CDR3 protein: CASSMGQEVLRYF. In nucleotides, the CDR3 is TGTGCCAGCAGCATGGGACAGGAGGTTTTAAGGTACTTC. V and J are TRBV7-8 and TRBJ2-7; 8 bases align to TRBD1. There are 13 residues in the CDR3. Germline V CDR1 and CDR2: SGHVS, FQNEAQ. The trim removed 5 bases at V and 12 bases at J, leaving 12 bases unmatched.

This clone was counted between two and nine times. Here the CDR3 reads CASQGARPTQYF. The CDR3 bases are TGTGCCAGCCAGGGGGCGCGTCCGACCCAGTACTTC. V usage is TRBV6-1 and J usage is TRBJ2-5, with 8 positions matching TRBD1. Unmatched junction bases numbered 6, after V lost 8 bases and J lost 7 bases. Germline-derived CDR1 and CDR2 are MNHNS and SASEGT. This CDR3 has 12 amino acids.

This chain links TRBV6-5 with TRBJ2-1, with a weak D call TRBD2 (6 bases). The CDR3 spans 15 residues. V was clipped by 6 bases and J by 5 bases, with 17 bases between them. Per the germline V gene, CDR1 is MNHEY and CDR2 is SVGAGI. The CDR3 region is CASRPPGLRNNEQFF. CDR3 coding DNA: TGTGCCAGCAGGCCCCCGGGACTCCGTAACAATGAGCAGTTCTTC.